Below are 21 T cell receptor beta chains sequenced from a single sample in a study of CD8+ T cells in alopecia areata. RNA was extracted and reverse transcribed into cDNA as the sequencing template. Measured with immunoSEQ multiplex PCR; TCRdb has only the in-frame clones, and not every one. The data contain about 130,000 clones, around half of them singletons. As to treatment: oral pan-JAK inhibitor, 5-10 mg twice daily. The sequencing used CD8+ T cells sorted from blood, collected at week 4, from a patient treated with tofacitinib. The receptor set was obtained from a human donor with alopecia areata.

The chain employs TRBV11-2 and TRBJ2-3; 12 positions match TRBD2. This CDR3 spans 16 amino acids. Germline CDR1 is SGHAT and CDR2 is FQNNGV. V gave up 2 bases and J gave up 6 bases; unmatched junction bases: 6. The CDR3 DNA follows: TGTGCCAGCAGCTTAATGCTAGCGGGGGGGCAGGATACGCAGTATTTT. Its translation is CASSLMLAGGQDTQYF.

The chain recombines TRBV29-1 with TRBJ2-1; no clear D. CDR3 length: 10 residues. Germline CDR1 SQVTM, CDR2 ANQGSEA. As DNA, the CDR3 is TGCTCCCTGTGGGACAATGAGCAGTTCTTC. This sequence encodes CSLWDNEQFF.

The J gene is TRBJ2-1, the V gene TRBV5-8, with 7 bases lining up with TRBD2. Germline V lookup: CDR1 SGHTS, CDR2 YDEGEE. This CDR3 contains 14 residues. V lost 4 bases to trimming and J lost 9 bases; unmatched junction nucleotides: 10. The CDR3 spells CASSPRGVSGEQFF. In nucleotides, the CDR3 is TGTGCCAGCAGCCCCCGGGGGGTCTCGGGTGAGCAGTTCTTC.

This clone was seen more than once but under ten times. The rearrangement joins TRBV27 to TRBJ2-7; D unresolved. The CDR3 runs to 16 residues. Trimming cost V 2 bases and J 2 bases, with 16 bases left between them. The germline CDR1 and CDR2 sequences are MNHEY and SMNVEV (reference sequence). This CDR3 reads CASSLTLGDTTYEQYF. The DNA of the CDR3 is TGTGCCAGCAGTTTAACGCTTGGAGACACCACCTACGAGCAGTACTTC.

This clone occurred a few times. The V and J genes are TRBV9 and TRBJ1-1; no definite D call. The V and J ends lost 5 bases and 1 base respectively, with 6 bases between them. Germline V gives CDR1 SGDLS, CDR2 YYNGEE. The CDR3 length is 12 residues. CDR3 DNA sequence: TGTGCCAGCAGAGCAGAGAACACTGAAGCTTTCTTT. Protein sequence: CASRAENTEAFF.

This chain links TRBV11-2 with TRBJ2-7, with 10 bases aligning to TRBD1. Germline lookup yields CDR1 SGHAT and CDR2 FQNNGV. This CDR3 contains 15 residues. J was trimmed by 1 base and V by 5 bases; bases with no gene match: 5. This chain's CDR3 is CASSPGTGVSYEQYF. CDR3 nucleotides: TGTGCCAGCAGCCCCGGGACAGGGGTATCCTACGAGCAGTACTTC.

The genes are TRBV29-1 and TRBJ2-1, with D perhaps TRBD1 (6 bases). V was shortened by 7 bases and J by 6 bases, with 22 bases between the two germline ends. Germline CDR1 is SQVTM and CDR2 is ANQGSEA. CDR3 size: 15 residues. The CDR3 DNA is TGCAGCGCCGTTAGGGCACGACAGGTCTCCAATGAGCAGTTCTTC. Translation gives CSAVRARQVSNEQFF.

The gene calls are TRBV10-3 and TRBJ2-5; 11 nucleotides match TRBD1. Germline V CDR1 and CDR2: ENHRY, SYGVKD. This CDR3 contains 15 residues. Unmatched junction bases numbered 6, after V lost 4 bases and J lost 5 bases. The CDR3 DNA sequence: TGTGCCATCAGTGTCGGGACAGGGGGATCGGAGACCCAGTACTTC. Translating gives CAISVGTGGSETQYF.

This chain connects TRBV6-5 to TRBJ2-7; TRBD2 matches 8 bases. CDR3 size: 15 residues. Germline V gene lookup returns CDR1 MNHEY and CDR2 SVGAGI. The J segment lost 3 bases and the V segment lost 6 bases, leaving 10 bases of the junction unmatched. The CDR3 loop reads CASSIGGDGIYEQYF. For the CDR3, the DNA is TGTGCCAGCAGCATCGGGGGGGACGGGATCTACGAGCAGTACTTC.

This clone has just a few counts. The DNA for the CDR3 is TGTGCCAGCAGCTTATTTCCGGGAGACGAGCAGTACTTC. Translated, it gives CASSLFPGDEQYF. The chain is built from TRBV13 and TRBJ2-7, with a tentative D call TRBD2 (6 bases). V lost 2 bases and J 5 bases, leaving 10 bases between the germline ends. Germline V gene data show CDR1 as PRHDT and CDR2 as FYEKMQ (reference sequence). CDR3 length equals 13 residues.

This clone appeared a single time. J is TRBJ1-2 and V is TRBV30, with D possibly TRBD1 on 6 matching bases. This CDR3 has 13 amino acids. Per germline, CDR1 GTSNPN and CDR2 SVGIG (reference sequence). Trimming removed 2 bases at V and 4 bases at J, with 11 bases between. CDR3 DNA: TGTGCCTGGAGTTCAGGGGAAGGCTATGGCTACACCTTC. Protein: CAWSSGEGYGYTF.

The CDR3: CASSAQGGPSYEQYF. CDR3 nucleotide sequence: TGTGCCAGCAGTGCACAGGGAGGGCCCTCCTACGAGCAGTACTTC. The V gene is TRBV6-5, the J gene TRBJ2-7; possibly TRBD2 for D (7 bases). Germline V CDR1 and CDR2: MNHEY, SVGAGI. V was pared by 5 bases and J by 0 bases, with 14 bases between. This CDR3 is 15 amino acids long.

This clone came up a few times. The V call is TRBV6-5, the J call TRBJ2-5; D not certain. Looked up from germline, CDR1 is MNHEY and CDR2 is SVGAGI. Trimming took 2 bases from V and 5 from J, leaving 15 bases between them. The CDR3 runs 15 residues. The CDR3 region has the DNA TGTGCCAGCAGTTACCTCGACGGTGTAGGGGAGACCCAGTACTTC. Its translation: CASSYLDGVGETQYF.

This chain joins TRBV7-2 and TRBJ2-5; no definite D call. Germline V gene data show CDR1 as SGHTA and CDR2 as FQGNSA. The V end was cut by 1 base, the J end by 3 bases, with 6 bases between. This CDR3 has 13 amino acids. Here the CDR3 DNA reads TGTGCCAGCAGCTTAGATGCGGAAGAGACCCAGTACTTC. Protein sequence: CASSLDAEETQYF.

V usage is TRBV11-2 and J usage is TRBJ1-2; 9 bases agree with TRBD1. Germline trimming cut 5 bases from V and 6 bases from J; bases unmatched to any gene: 4. This CDR3 has 13 amino acids. Germline CDR1 SGHAT, CDR2 FQNNGV. The CDR3 spells CASSRTGGNGYTF. The DNA of the CDR3 is TGTGCCAGCAGCCGTACAGGGGGCAATGGCTACACCTTC.

The CDR3 protein is CASSSGLADTDTQYF. CDR3 nucleotide sequence: TGTGCCAGCAGCTCGGGACTAGCGGACACAGATACGCAGTATTTT. The V gene is TRBV13, the J gene TRBJ2-3; 11 bases map to TRBD2. V was clipped by 4 bases and J by 2 bases; unmatched bases: 2. Germline values: CDR1 PRHDT, CDR2 FYEKMQ (reference sequence). CDR3 length: 15 amino acids.

V gene TRBV29-1 combines with J gene TRBJ1-2, with unresolved D. Germline V gene data show CDR1 as SQVTM and CDR2 as ANQGSEA. The CDR3 extends over 11 amino acids. Between the trimmed V and J ends, which lost 6 bases and 5 bases, there was a span of 10 bases. The CDR3 is CSVRELYGYTF. In DNA, the CDR3 is TGCAGCGTCCGAGAGCTTTATGGCTACACCTTC.

The rearrangement uses TRBV7-6 and TRBJ2-5; D unclear. The CDR3 runs 14 residues. V was shortened by 3 bases and J by 5 bases, with 13 bases between the two germline ends. The germline V gene has CDR1 SGHVS and CDR2 FNYEAQ. The CDR3 spells CASSLTPYKETQYF. CDR3 sequence (DNA): TGTGCCAGCAGCTTGACGCCCTACAAGGAGACCCAGTACTTC.

The rearrangement uses TRBV10-3 and TRBJ1-5, with TRBD1 matching 7 bases. Germline V gene lookup returns CDR1 ENHRY and CDR2 SYGVKD. The length of the CDR3 is 15 residues. With 5 bases clipped from V and 0 bases from J, the junction kept 4 bases outside the gene matches. The CDR3 DNA reads TGTGCCATCAGTTCCGGGACAGATAGCAATCAGCCCCAGCATTTT. It encodes CAISSGTDSNQPQHF.

The CDR3 protein is CSVETAERQYEQYF. In DNA, the CDR3 is TGCAGCGTTGAAACAGCCGAACGTCAATACGAGCAGTACTTC. The chain links TRBV29-1 to TRBJ2-7; no firm D call. The CDR3 is 14 residues long. V was clipped by 2 bases and J by 4 bases, with 15 bases between them. In germline, CDR1 is SQVTM, CDR2 ANQGSEA.

This chain links TRBV18 with TRBJ1-2; D is unclear. Trimming stripped 0 bases from V and 1 base from J, with 6 bases between. Germline values: CDR1 KGHSH, CDR2 LQKENI. The CDR3 consists of 14 residues. In nucleotides, the CDR3 is TGTGCCAGCTCACCACCGCGCCTTAACTATGGCTACACCTTC. Protein sequence: CASSPPRLNYGYTF.